The T cell receptor (beta chain) described here comes from a study of OX40 agonist ivuxolimab in advanced cancers. The study, taken as a whole, reports: Partial responders at 0.1-3.0 mg/kg had among the lowest clonal expansion.

TCRdb's copy holds only in-frame clones and misses some; the assay was immunoSEQ multiplex PCR. The table has tens of thousands of clones, roughly 84% seen once; the top ten hold over 2%. The CDR3 length is 15 residues. Germline V gene sequence: CDR1 MNHNS, CDR2 SASEGT. The germline V and J ends were trimmed by 3 bases and 2 bases, with 13 bases remaining between them. About this clone: Its antigen is not known.

This chain connects TRBV6-1 to TRBJ2-5, with a possible D match to TRBD1 (6 bases). The TCR originated in an adult with an advanced solid tumor such as melanoma, head and neck, liver or kidney cancer. Sequenced here: CD4+ or CD8+ T cells sorted from blood, sampled in a trial of the OX40 agonist ivuxolimab. CDR3 region: CASSDPSRGQETQYF. In nucleotides, the CDR3 is TGTGCCAGCAGTGATCCCTCCAGGGGACAAGAGACCCAGTACTTC.